This T cell receptor beta chain is drawn from a study of neurological immune-mediated disorders. Study conclusions and caveats: The expanded clones of different subjects shared no CDR3 amino acid sequences (suggesting private repertoires in all groups).

The time point was: longitudinal time-point 3. Worth noting for this clonotype: The antigen is undetermined.

5'RACE with 10-nucleotide random UMIs generated the cDNA. MiXCR, run by TCRdb on the 5' RACE reads, gives a single entry per CDR3 protein. The sample lists 95,000 to 110,000 distinct CDR3 sequences, approximately 10% occurring once. The CDR3 runs to 15 residues. Germline CDR1 is LGHDT and CDR2 is YNNKEL (reference sequence). J was trimmed by 6 bases and V by 5 bases; bases with no gene match: 8. The chain joins TRBV3-1 to TRBJ1-2; 11 bases map to TRBD1. This TCR derives from a female donor with HTLV-1-associated myelopathy (HAM/TSP). The source material was PBMCs. For the CDR3, the DNA is TGTGCCAGCAGCACCGGGACAGGGGGAAAGGATGGCTACACCTTC. Translation: CASSTGTGGKDGYTF.